This T cell receptor beta chain was obtained from a study of cytomegalovirus exposure and HLA in healthy donors. The PCR was carried out with 60 Vbeta primers and 13 Jbeta primers. Only in-frame clones appear in the TCRdb table, and some are missing; sequencing was by immunoSEQ multiplex PCR. In the table there are about 200,000 clones, about 80% of which are singletons. The V gene's germline CDR1 is MNHEY and CDR2 SVGAGI. The ends were cut back, 4 bases at V and 0 bases at J, with 15 bases in the middle. This CDR3 contains 16 residues. The sample consisted of PBMCs. The chain joins TRBV6-5 to TRBJ2-5; D might be TRBD2 (6 bases). The TCR comes from a man aged 18 to 30 in good health and CMV-seronegative. The CDR3 nucleotides are TGTGCCAGCAGTTCCACCCTAGCGTCGTACCAAGAGACCCAGTACTTC. It translates to CASSSTLASYQETQYF.